Below, 10 T cell receptor beta chains from the same sample are listed, as sequenced in a study of cytomegalovirus exposure and HLA in healthy donors. The PCR employed 60 Vbeta primers together with 13 Jbeta primers. Generated by immunoSEQ multiplex PCR, the TCRdb table keeps only in-frame clones and is missing some. The profile shows around 150,000 clones, roughly 79% of them singletons. The sample comprised PBMCs. Every receptor here comes from a woman aged 45-60 years in good health and CMV-seronegative.

The chain carries TRBV9 and TRBJ1-4; possibly TRBD1 for D (5 bases). This CDR3 contains 16 residues. Germline-derived CDR1 and CDR2 are SGDLS and YYNGEE. Trimming cost V 0 bases and J 8 bases, with 17 bases left between them. The CDR3 nucleotides are TGTGCCAGCAGCGTAGGAGTAGTGGGGCGTCGAGAAAAACTGTTTTTT. Translated: CASSVGVVGRREKLFF.

The chain is built from TRBV25-1 and TRBJ2-7; D may be TRBD1 (7 bases). The germline gives CDR1 MGHDK, CDR2 SYGVNS. This CDR3 is built from 14 residues. Trimming took 4 bases from V and 5 from J, leaving 15 bases between them. DNA of the CDR3: TGTGCCAGCAGTGTCGGAGGGGACAGCCACGAGCAGTACTTC. The encoded protein is CASSVGGDSHEQYF.

J is TRBJ2-5 and V is TRBV9; D gene uncertain. The CDR3 totals 16 residues. Germline values: CDR1 SGDLS, CDR2 YYNGEE. Trimming removed 0 bases from V and 4 bases from J, with 16 bases in between. In nucleotides, the CDR3 is TGTGCCAGCAGCGTAGGCAGGTCGGTTATAGGAGAGACCCAGTACTTC. It codes for CASSVGRSVIGETQYF.

In DNA, the CDR3 is TGTGCCAGCAGTTATCGACAGGCAAACAATGAAAAACTGTTTTTT. Translation gives CASSYRQANNEKLFF. The rearrangement joins TRBV6-5 to TRBJ1-4; D may be TRBD1 (6 bases). V was trimmed by 3 bases and J by 5 bases, leaving 13 bases between them. CDR1 is MNHEY, CDR2 SVGAGI, per germline. There are 15 residues in the CDR3.

This chain uses TRBV25-1 with TRBJ2-7; D ambiguous. Germline V lookup: CDR1 MGHDK, CDR2 SYGVNS. CDR3 length: 14 amino acids. The V and J ends lost 8 bases and 0 bases respectively, with 14 bases between them. CDR3: CASVGIQSSYEQYF. The CDR3 DNA is TGTGCCAGCGTTGGAATACAGAGCTCCTACGAGCAGTACTTC.

This chain uses TRBV19 with TRBJ2-3, with D unclear. The length of the CDR3 is 12 residues. The V end lost 4 bases, the J end lost 6 bases, and 8 bases lay between the germline ends. Looked up from germline, CDR1 is LNHDA and CDR2 is SQIVND (reference sequence). CDR3 amino acids: CASSNEVDTQYF. The CDR3 region has the DNA TGTGCCAGTAGTAATGAGGTCGATACGCAGTATTTT.

This chain uses TRBV7-9 with TRBJ1-5; TRBD1 matches at 8 bases. With 3 bases clipped from V and 0 bases from J, the junction kept 4 bases outside the gene matches. Looked up from germline, CDR1 is SEHNR and CDR2 is FQNEAQ (reference sequence). The CDR3 is made up of 16 amino acids. The CDR3 protein is CASSLHRGDSNQPQHF. For the CDR3, the DNA is TGTGCCAGCAGCTTGCACAGGGGGGATAGCAATCAGCCCCAGCATTTT.

This chain connects TRBV19 to TRBJ1-2, with D unclear. Germline values: CDR1 LNHDA, CDR2 SQIVND (reference sequence). The CDR3 contains 12 residues. V was pared by 3 bases and J by 3 bases, with 5 bases between. The chain's CDR3 is CASSIQDYGYTF. In nucleotides, the CDR3 is TGTGCCAGTAGTATTCAGGACTATGGCTACACCTTC.

This clone was seen more than once but under ten times. The CDR3 loop reads CASSFGGDSYEQYF. CDR3 nucleotides: TGTGCCAGCAGCTTCGGAGGAGACTCCTACGAGCAGTACTTC. The V call is TRBV11-2, the J call TRBJ2-7, with D perhaps TRBD2 (5 bases). This CDR3 contains 14 residues. Germline CDR1 reads SGHAT; CDR2 reads FQNNGV. V was trimmed by 3 bases and J by 0 bases, leaving 9 bases between them.

V gene TRBV7-9 combines with J gene TRBJ1-3, with a possible D match to TRBD1 (6 bases). Germline CDR1 SEHNR, CDR2 FQNEAQ (reference sequence). This CDR3 contains 19 residues. V lost 4 bases and J lost 0, with 22 bases in between. The CDR3 protein is CASSSSAGTSLNSGNTIYF. In DNA, the CDR3 is TGTGCCAGCAGCTCCTCAGCCGGGACAAGCCTTAACTCTGGAAACACCATATATTTT.